These 9 T cell receptor beta chains originate from one sample sequenced in a study of blood T cells in healthy people across ages. PCR was performed a second time for roughly 6 to 12 cycles using a sample-barcoded 5' primer and a J-beta primer mix. TCRdb passed the 5' RACE reads through MiXCR, listing each CDR3 protein once. This repertoire shows some 800,000 distinct CDR3 sequences, roughly 44% found once; its top ten account for about 21%. The sequencing sample was made of blood. These TCRs come from a man aged 55-75 years in good health.

V is TRBV7-9 and J is TRBJ2-7; 12 positions match TRBD1. The V segment lost 6 bases and the J segment 8 bases; nucleotides outside the gene matches: 8. From germline, CDR1 is SEHNR and CDR2 FQNEAQ (reference sequence). The CDR3 consists of 14 residues. The DNA for the CDR3 is TGTGCCAGCAGAGGGACAGGGGGCGATATCAAGCAGTACTTC. Protein product: CASRGTGGDIKQYF.

This clonotype came up a few times. The gene calls are TRBV20-1 and TRBJ2-5; TRBD1 aligns across 8 bases. CDR3 size: 13 residues. Germline CDR1 and CDR2: DFQATT and SNEGSKA (reference sequence). V was pared by 5 bases and J by 5 bases, with 7 bases of the junction left unmatched. The CDR3 DNA reads TGCAGTGCTGCCCGGACAGGGCGGGAGACCCAGTACTTC. This sequence encodes CSAARTGRETQYF.

This clonotype was observed a single time. This may stem from a read error, because a much larger clone lies one nucleotide away. The chain joins TRBV6-2 or TRBV6-3 to TRBJ2-6; D is unresolved. Germline CDR1 is MNHEY and CDR2 is SVGEGT. The CDR3 consists of 13 residues. CDR3 sequence: CASFLSGTNVLTF. The CDR3 DNA follows: TGTGCCAGTTTTCTCTCTGGGACCAACGTCCTGACTTTC.

The chain uses TRBV24-1 and TRBJ2-1; 12 bases are shared with TRBD2. Germline loops: CDR1 KGHDR, CDR2 SFDVKD. This CDR3 is 17 amino acids long. With 4 bases clipped from V and 7 bases from J, the junction kept 10 bases outside the gene matches. The CDR3 nucleotides are TGTGCCACCAGTGACGCTAGCGGGGGGGGCGCGGGAAATGAGCAGTTCTTC. Its protein is CATSDASGGGAGNEQFF.

The chain recombines TRBV7-2 with TRBJ2-7; 9 nucleotides align to TRBD2. This CDR3 spans 14 amino acids. J gave up 8 bases and V 5 bases, and 10 bases lay outside the gene matches. CDR1 is SGHTA, CDR2 FQGNSA, per germline. The CDR3 loop is CASSPGVAGVQQYF. CDR3 DNA: TGTGCCAGCAGCCCCGGGGTAGCGGGGGTGCAGCAGTACTTC.

There are a few counts of this clonotype. J is TRBJ2-7 and V is TRBV5-1; tentatively, D is TRBD1 or TRBD2 (5 bases each). Trimming pared 4 bases from V and 0 bases from J, leaving 11 bases between. Germline V CDR1 and CDR2: SGHRS, YFSETQ. CDR3 length: 14 amino acids. The CDR3 nucleotides are TGCGCCAGCAGCGTAGGGGACGACTCCTACGAGCAGTACTTC. Its translation is CASSVGDDSYEQYF.

V gene TRBV20-1 combines with J gene TRBJ2-5; TRBD2 matches at 11 bases. In germline, CDR1 is DFQATT, CDR2 SNEGSKA (reference sequence). J was trimmed by 11 bases and V by 6 bases; bases with no gene match: 14. This CDR3 is built from 14 residues. The CDR3 sequence: CSAAAGTSGQGQYF. The CDR3 DNA sequence: TGCAGTGCCGCCGCGGGGACTAGCGGTCAGGGGCAGTACTTC.

This clonotype has more than one count but fewer than ten. J is TRBJ2-1 and V is TRBV6-6; 8 bases match TRBD2. With 6 bases clipped from V and 4 bases from J, the junction kept 14 bases outside the gene matches. The germline V gene has CDR1 MNHNY and CDR2 SVGAGI (reference sequence). This CDR3 contains 17 residues. The CDR3 region has the DNA TGTGCCAGCAGCCCCCCGAGGGGCGGGGGGTATTACAATGAGCAGTTCTTC. Translating it yields CASSPPRGGGYYNEQFF.

The genes are TRBV3-1 and TRBJ2-7; 7 positions agree with TRBD2. Trimming took 1 base from V and 1 from J; bases not matched to a gene: 4. This CDR3 is built from 15 residues. Germline values: CDR1 LGHDT, CDR2 YNNKEL (reference sequence). As DNA, the CDR3 is TGTGCCAGCAGCCAAGCGCAGGGAGGGTCCTACGAGCAGTACTTC. It specifies CASSQAQGGSYEQYF.